What follows is one T cell receptor (beta chain) and its context. Its antigen is still unknown. Trimming shortened V by 6 bases and J by 2 bases, and 13 bases separated the two germline ends. Germline-derived CDR1 and CDR2 are SQVTM and ANQGSEA. The CDR3 length is 13 residues. These data are taken from a study of cytomegalovirus exposure and HLA in healthy donors. Use of 60 Vbeta and 13 Jbeta primers characterized the PCR. Method: immunoSEQ multiplex PCR; TCRdb's copy keeps in-frame clones and lacks some. The sample shows some 170,000 clones, about four fifths of them seen only once. Study-wide points: The investigators catalogued 150 to 200 TCR beta chains as cytomegalovirus-associated.

The J gene is TRBJ1-2, the V gene TRBV29-1; D may be TRBD1 (5 bases). Material for sequencing was PBMCs. The receptor comes from a woman between 18 and 29 years old in good health and CMV-seropositive. CDR3 sequence reads: CSVPRQLNYGYTF. Here the CDR3 DNA reads TGCAGCGTACCGAGACAGTTGAACTATGGCTACACCTTC.